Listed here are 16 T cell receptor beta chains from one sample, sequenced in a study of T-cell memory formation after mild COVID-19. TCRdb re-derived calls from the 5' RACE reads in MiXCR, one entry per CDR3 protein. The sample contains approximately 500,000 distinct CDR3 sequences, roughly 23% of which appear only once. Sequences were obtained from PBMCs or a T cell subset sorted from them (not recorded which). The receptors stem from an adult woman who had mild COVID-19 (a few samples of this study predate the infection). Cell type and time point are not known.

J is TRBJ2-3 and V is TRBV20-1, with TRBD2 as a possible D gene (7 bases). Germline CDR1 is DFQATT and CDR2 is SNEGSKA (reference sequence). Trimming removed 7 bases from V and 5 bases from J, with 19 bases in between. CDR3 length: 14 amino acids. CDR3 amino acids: CSVSARGGVDTQYF. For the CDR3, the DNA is TGCAGTGTTAGCGCAAGGGGGGGGGTAGATACGCAGTATTTT.

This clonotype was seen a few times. CDR3 in amino acids: CASSPRSGFNEQFF. CDR3 nucleotide sequence: TGCGCCAGCAGCCCTCGCTCGGGATTCAATGAGCAGTTCTTC. The V call is TRBV5-1, the J call TRBJ2-1, with D maybe TRBD2 (5 bases). Germline V gives CDR1 SGHRS, CDR2 YFSETQ. The CDR3 is made up of 14 amino acids. Trimming cost V 4 bases and J 6 bases, with 14 bases left between them.

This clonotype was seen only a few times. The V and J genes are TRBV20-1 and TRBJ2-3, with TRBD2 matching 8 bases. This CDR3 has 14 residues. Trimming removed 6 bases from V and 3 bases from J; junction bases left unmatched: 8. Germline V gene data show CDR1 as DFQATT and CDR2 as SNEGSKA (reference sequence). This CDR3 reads CSARPGGETDTQYF. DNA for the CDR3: TGCAGTGCGAGGCCGGGAGGGGAGACAGATACGCAGTATTTT.

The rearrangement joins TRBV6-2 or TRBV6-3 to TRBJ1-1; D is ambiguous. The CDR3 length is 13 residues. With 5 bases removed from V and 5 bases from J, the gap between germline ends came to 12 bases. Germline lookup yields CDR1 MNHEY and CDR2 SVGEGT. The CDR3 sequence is CASSKTAWTEAFF. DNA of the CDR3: TGTGCCAGCAGTAAGACGGCCTGGACTGAAGCTTTCTTT.

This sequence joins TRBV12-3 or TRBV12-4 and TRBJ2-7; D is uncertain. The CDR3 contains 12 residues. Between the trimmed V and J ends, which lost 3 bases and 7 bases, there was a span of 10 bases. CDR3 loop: CASSFRSWEQYF. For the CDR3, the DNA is TGTGCCAGCAGTTTCCGTAGTTGGGAGCAGTACTTC.

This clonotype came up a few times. The CDR3 sequence: CSASPGQYGYTF. CDR3 DNA sequence: TGCAGTGCTAGTCCCGGACAGTATGGCTACACCTTC. The chain couples TRBV20-1 to TRBJ1-2; tentative D call: TRBD1 (6 bases). CDR1 is DFQATT, CDR2 SNEGSKA, per germline (reference sequence). There are 12 residues in the CDR3. V was pared by 3 bases and J by 5 bases, with 10 bases between.

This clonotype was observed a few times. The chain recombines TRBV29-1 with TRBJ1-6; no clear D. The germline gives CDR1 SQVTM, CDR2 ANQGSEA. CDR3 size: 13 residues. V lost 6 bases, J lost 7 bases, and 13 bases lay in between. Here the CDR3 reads CSVMPTGNSPLHF. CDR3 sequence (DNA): TGCAGCGTAATGCCTACTGGGAATTCACCCCTCCACTTT.

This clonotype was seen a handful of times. CDR3 loop: CASSQTTAGPSYEQYF. In DNA, the CDR3 is TGCGCCAGCAGCCAAACCACAGCGGGTCCCTCCTACGAGCAGTACTTC. V and J are TRBV4-3 and TRBJ2-7; tentative D call: TRBD2 (6 bases). Germline V CDR1 and CDR2: LGHNA, YSLEER. V shed 2 bases and J shed 0 bases, with 14 bases lying between them. The CDR3 length is 16 residues.

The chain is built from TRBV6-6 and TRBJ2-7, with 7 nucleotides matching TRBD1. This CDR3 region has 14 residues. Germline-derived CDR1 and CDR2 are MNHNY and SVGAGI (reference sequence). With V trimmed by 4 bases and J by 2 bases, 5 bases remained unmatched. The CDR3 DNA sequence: TGTGCCAGCAGTTGGGGGACAGCGACCTACGAGCAGTACTTC. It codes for CASSWGTATYEQYF.

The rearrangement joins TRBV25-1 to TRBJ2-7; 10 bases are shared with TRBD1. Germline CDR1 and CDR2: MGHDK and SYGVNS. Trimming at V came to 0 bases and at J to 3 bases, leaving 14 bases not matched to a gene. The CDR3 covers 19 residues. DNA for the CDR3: TGTGCCAGCAGTGAATACTTCGTCATGGGGACAGGGGCGGACTACGAGCAGTACTTC. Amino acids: CASSEYFVMGTGADYEQYF.

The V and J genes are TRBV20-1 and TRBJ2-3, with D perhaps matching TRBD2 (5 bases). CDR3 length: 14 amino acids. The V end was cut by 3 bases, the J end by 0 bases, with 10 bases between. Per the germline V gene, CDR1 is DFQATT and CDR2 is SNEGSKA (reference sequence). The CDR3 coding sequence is TGCAGTGCTAGGCGGGCCACTAGCACAGATACGCAGTATTTT. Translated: CSARRATSTDTQYF.

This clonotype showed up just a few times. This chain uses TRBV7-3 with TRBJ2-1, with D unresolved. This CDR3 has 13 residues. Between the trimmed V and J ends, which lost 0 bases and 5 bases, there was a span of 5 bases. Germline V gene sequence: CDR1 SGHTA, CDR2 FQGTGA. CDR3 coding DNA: TGTGCCAGCAGCTTAACCTGGAACAATGAGCAGTTCTTC. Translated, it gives CASSLTWNNEQFF.

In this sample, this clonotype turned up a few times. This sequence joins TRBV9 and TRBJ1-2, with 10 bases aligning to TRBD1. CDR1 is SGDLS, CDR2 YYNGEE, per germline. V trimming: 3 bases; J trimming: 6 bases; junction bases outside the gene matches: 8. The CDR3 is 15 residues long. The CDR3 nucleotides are TGTGCCAGCAGCGCCCGACAGGGGGCTATCGATGGCTACACCTTC. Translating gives CASSARQGAIDGYTF.

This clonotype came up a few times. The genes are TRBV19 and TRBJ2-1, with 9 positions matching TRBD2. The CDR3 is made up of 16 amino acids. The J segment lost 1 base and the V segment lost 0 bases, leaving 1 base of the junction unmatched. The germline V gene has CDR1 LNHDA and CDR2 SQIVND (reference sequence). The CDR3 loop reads CASSIESGGSYNEQFF. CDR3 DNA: TGTGCCAGTAGTATAGAGAGCGGGGGGTCCTACAATGAGCAGTTCTTC.

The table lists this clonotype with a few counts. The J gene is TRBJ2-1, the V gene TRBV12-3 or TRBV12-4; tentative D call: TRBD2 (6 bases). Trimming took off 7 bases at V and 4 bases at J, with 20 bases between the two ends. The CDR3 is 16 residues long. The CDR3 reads CASTRMGTVLYNEQFF. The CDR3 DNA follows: TGTGCCAGCACAAGAATGGGGACTGTACTTTACAATGAGCAGTTCTTC.

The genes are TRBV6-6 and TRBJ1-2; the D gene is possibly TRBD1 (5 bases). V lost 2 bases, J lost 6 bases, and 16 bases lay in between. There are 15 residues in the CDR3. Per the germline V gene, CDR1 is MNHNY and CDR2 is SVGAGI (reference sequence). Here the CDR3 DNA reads TGTGCCAGCAGTTACCCCCCGCAGGGCTTTAATGGCTACACCTTC. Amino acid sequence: CASSYPPQGFNGYTF.